The 30 T cell receptor beta chains below were found in one sample sequenced in a study of control samples from healthy donors and cancer patients. Generated by immunoSEQ multiplex PCR, the TCRdb table keeps only in-frame clones and is missing some. In the table there are roughly 100,000 clones, 91% of which are singletons. The specimen sequenced was blood. The receptors stem from a woman in her 30s in good health.

The J gene is TRBJ1-4, the V gene TRBV19; TRBD1 might be the D (6 bases). The CDR3 is 15 residues long. Trimming cost V 6 bases and J 0 bases, with 11 bases left between them. Germline V gene sequence: CDR1 LNHDA, CDR2 SQIVND (reference sequence). The CDR3 sequence is CASRGGGATNEKLFF. The DNA for the CDR3 is TGTGCCAGTAGAGGGGGGGGTGCAACTAATGAAAAACTGTTTTTT.

This clone was recorded a few times. The genes are TRBV5-1 and TRBJ1-6; 12 bases are shared with TRBD1. This CDR3 comprises 16 residues. The germline gives CDR1 SGHRS, CDR2 YFSETQ. V lost 4 bases, J lost 9 bases, and 8 bases stayed unmatched. CDR3 nucleotides: TGCGCCAGCAGCCTAGGGACAGGGGGCTCTATTTCACCCCTCCACTTT. It encodes CASSLGTGGSISPLHF.

The rearrangement joins TRBV7-9 to TRBJ1-6; weak D call: TRBD1 (5 bases). Per germline, CDR1 SEHNR and CDR2 FQNEAQ (reference sequence). Trimming removed 3 bases at V and 6 bases at J, with 9 bases between. The CDR3 runs to 14 residues. The CDR3 sequence is CASSLGPSNSPLHF. DNA of the CDR3: TGTGCCAGCAGCTTGGGACCGAGTAATTCACCCCTCCACTTT.

On this clone itself: Distinct nucleotide sequences in the sample also encode this CDR3. The genes are TRBV27 and TRBJ2-1, with D uncertain. V was pared by 6 bases and J by 9 bases, with 9 bases between. Germline CDR1 is MNHEY and CDR2 is SMNVEV (reference sequence). The CDR3 is 11 residues long. CDR3 DNA: TGTGCCAGCAGCTTGTCTTCTGAGCAGTTCTTC. It yields the protein CASSLSSEQFF.

The J gene is TRBJ2-2, the V gene TRBV30; 9 bases map to TRBD2. The CDR3 runs 12 residues. Germline lookup yields CDR1 GTSNPN and CDR2 SVGIG (reference sequence). Unmatched junction bases numbered 1, after V lost 5 bases and J lost 6 bases. CDR3 region: CAWGTSSGELFF. DNA of the CDR3: TGTGCCTGGGGGACTAGCTCCGGGGAGCTGTTTTTT.

The gene calls are TRBV28 and TRBJ1-2; TRBD1 matches at 7 bases. There are 17 residues in the CDR3. The V gene end was trimmed by 3 bases and the J gene end by 3 bases; junction bases not matched to a gene: 13. Germline loops: CDR1 MDHEN, CDR2 SYDVKM. The CDR3 coding sequence is TGTGCCAGCAGTTTTCCCACGGGACAGAATTTTTACTATGGCTACACCTTC. Translating it yields CASSFPTGQNFYYGYTF.

The rearrangement joins TRBV6-5 to TRBJ1-4; the D gene is possibly TRBD1 (5 bases). The CDR3 runs to 15 residues. V lost 6 bases and J 0 bases, leaving 11 bases between the germline ends. The germline gives CDR1 MNHEY, CDR2 SVGAGI. The CDR3 sequence is CASRQGTATNEKLFF. CDR3 bases: TGTGCCAGCAGGCAGGGAACCGCAACTAATGAAAAACTGTTTTTT.

CDR3 residues: CASSDGTGIGGYTF. CDR3 DNA sequence: TGCGCCAGCAGTGATGGGACAGGGATCGGTGGCTACACCTTC. The chain carries TRBV10-1 and TRBJ1-2; 9 bases fit TRBD1. Unmatched junction bases numbered 6, after V lost 3 bases and J lost 7 bases. The CDR3 is 14 amino acids. Germline-derived CDR1 and CDR2 are WNHNN and SYGVQD (reference sequence).

The chain has TRBV7-3 and TRBJ2-1; tentative D call: TRBD1 (6 bases). Germline V lookup: CDR1 SGHTA, CDR2 FQGTGA. V shed 3 bases and J shed 7 bases, with 13 bases lying between them. The CDR3 extends over 14 amino acids. CDR3 amino acids: CASSFTGLVNEQFF. In nucleotides, the CDR3 is TGTGCCAGCAGCTTTACAGGGTTAGTAAATGAGCAGTTCTTC.

V and J are TRBV6-2 or TRBV6-3 and TRBJ1-5, with D uncertain. The CDR3 loop spans 12 amino acids. Germline assignment: CDR1 MNHEY and CDR2 SVGEGT. V was cut by 0 bases and J by 11 bases, with 8 bases left in between. CDR3 protein: CASSYSRGTQHF. As DNA, the CDR3 is TGTGCCAGCAGTTACTCGCGGGGTACCCAGCATTTT.

The chain employs TRBV27 and TRBJ2-2; D gene unclear. The V and J ends lost 2 bases and 5 bases respectively, with 3 bases between them. The CDR3 spans 12 residues. Germline V gives CDR1 MNHEY, CDR2 SMNVEV (reference sequence). Written as DNA, the CDR3 is TGTGCCAGCAGTTTAAGGACCGGGGAGCTGTTTTTT. Amino acid sequence: CASSLRTGELFF.

The chain combines TRBV3-1 (or the pseudogene TRBV3-2) with TRBJ1-4; perhaps TRBD1 as D (5 bases). Trimming shortened V by 4 bases and J by 7 bases, and 16 bases separated the two germline ends. CDR3 size: 15 residues. CDR1 and CDR2 (germline): LGHDT, YNNKEL (reference sequence). CDR3 residues: CASSRVGRGSEKLFF. CDR3 DNA sequence: TGTGCCAGCAGCCGGGTGGGTAGGGGAAGTGAAAAACTGTTTTTT.

J is TRBJ2-5 and V is TRBV30; D unresolved. The CDR3 has 11 residues. The V end lost 5 bases, the J end lost 5 bases, and 9 bases lay between the germline ends. The germline V gene encodes CDR1 GTSNPN and CDR2 SVGIG (reference sequence). CDR3 coding DNA: TGTGCCTGGGCTAGGTTGGAGACCCAGTACTTC. Translating it yields CAWARLETQYF. The entire variable domain, with the rest obtained from reference TRBV30 and TRBJ2-5, is as follows: SQTIHQWPATLVQPVGSPLSLECTVEGTSNPNLYWYRQAAGRGLQLLFYSVGIGQISSEVPQNLSASRPQDRQFILSSKKLLLSDSGFYLCAWARLETQYFGPGTRLLVL.

The chain has TRBV2 and TRBJ2-3, with unresolved D. Deletions cut 8 bases from V and 0 bases from J, with 12 bases between. Looked up from germline, CDR1 is SNHLY and CDR2 is FYNNEI. The length of the CDR3 is 14 residues. The CDR3 DNA sequence: TGTGCCAGCCGGGTAACAGCTAGCACAGATACGCAGTATTTT. This encodes CASRVTASTDTQYF.

This chain uses TRBV3-1 (or the pseudogene TRBV3-2) with TRBJ1-5; no clear D gene. From germline, CDR1 is LGHDT and CDR2 YNNKEL (reference sequence). V was cut by 3 bases and J by 3 bases, with 15 bases left in between. The CDR3 has 16 residues. This CDR3 is CASSQRSTGNNQPQHF. The DNA of the CDR3 is TGTGCCAGCAGCCAGAGGTCGACGGGCAACAATCAGCCCCAGCATTTT.

In DNA form, the CDR3 reads TGCGCCAGCAGCTTTACGCGGGACGGGGAGCTGTTTTTT. It yields the protein CASSFTRDGELFF. The gene calls are TRBV5-1 and TRBJ2-2; D possibly corresponds to TRBD2 (6 bases). The CDR3 has 13 amino acids. V dropped 2 bases and J dropped 7 bases, with 9 bases sitting between them. Germline V gene sequence: CDR1 SGHRS, CDR2 YFSETQ.

This chain uses TRBV6-5 with TRBJ2-1; tentative D call: TRBD2 (5 bases). Germline CDR1 reads MNHEY; CDR2 reads SVGAGI. The CDR3 contains 12 residues. The V end lost 3 bases, the J end lost 9 bases, and 9 bases lay between the germline ends. The CDR3 loop reads CASSYGAGEQFF. Written as DNA, the CDR3 is TGTGCCAGCAGTTATGGTGCGGGTGAGCAGTTCTTC.

The gene calls are TRBV7-2 and TRBJ2-7; a weak D match, TRBD1 (6 bases). The CDR3 runs to 13 residues. Per germline, CDR1 SGHTA and CDR2 FQGNSA. The V and J ends lost 3 bases and 3 bases respectively, with 9 bases between them. Here the CDR3 reads CASSLQGNYEQYF. The DNA of the CDR3 is TGTGCCAGCAGCTTGCAGGGGAACTACGAGCAGTACTTC.

The J gene is TRBJ2-3, the V gene TRBV7-9, with a tentative D call TRBD2 (6 bases). Per germline, CDR1 SEHNR and CDR2 FQNEAQ (reference sequence). This CDR3 spans 16 amino acids. Trimming pared 2 bases from V and 4 bases from J, leaving 16 bases between. DNA of the CDR3: TGTGCCAGCAGCTTATTTGGGACTGCGAGTCCAGATACGCAGTATTTT. Amino acids: CASSLFGTASPDTQYF.

The CDR3 DNA reads as TGTGCCAGCAGCTCGATAGCGGGACCCTACGAGCAGTACTTC. Amino acid sequence: CASSSIAGPYEQYF. The chain employs TRBV7-8 and TRBJ2-7; 8 bases fit TRBD2. Germline CDR1 is SGHVS and CDR2 is FQNEAQ. Trimming at V came to 4 bases and at J to 2 bases, leaving 4 bases not matched to a gene. The CDR3 is made up of 14 amino acids.

This chain uses TRBV18 with TRBJ2-3; TRBD1 might be the D (6 bases). Germline V gene sequence: CDR1 KGHSH, CDR2 LQKENI. Trimming removed 0 bases at V and 0 bases at J, with 10 bases between. CDR3 size: 16 residues. In nucleotides, the CDR3 is TGTGCCAGCTCACCACCCAGGGGCCGGAGCACAGATACGCAGTATTTT. Its translation is CASSPPRGRSTDTQYF.

J is TRBJ2-1 and V is TRBV4-2, with 9 positions matching TRBD2. Germline CDR1 is LGHNA and CDR2 is YNFKEQ. V lost 4 bases and J lost 2; bases outside the gene matches: 6. The CDR3 is 16 residues long. The CDR3 nucleotides read TGTGCCAGCAGCCCCATAGCGGGGGTGGCCTACAATGAGCAGTTCTTC. Translated, it gives CASSPIAGVAYNEQFF.

The chain couples TRBV18 to TRBJ1-1; D is possibly TRBD1 (6 bases). The CDR3 spans 15 residues. Trimming took 1 base from V and 5 from J, leaving 14 bases between them. CDR1 and CDR2 (germline): KGHSH, LQKENI. The CDR3 region is CASSPLSSGVTEAFF. The CDR3 bases are TGTGCCAGCTCACCACTTTCTTCAGGGGTAACTGAAGCTTTCTTT. The complete variable domain, with remaining parts taken from reference TRBV18 and TRBJ1-1, reads NAGVMQNPRHLVRRRGQEARLRCSPMKGHSHVYWYRQLPEEGLKFMVYLQKENIIDESGMPKERFSAEFPKEGPSILRIQQVVRGDSAAYFCASSPLSSGVTEAFFGQGTRLTVV.

J is TRBJ2-3 and V is TRBV5-1; 7 bases line up with TRBD1. The CDR3 is 15 residues long. Unmatched junction bases numbered 6, after V lost 3 bases and J lost 2 bases. The germline CDR1 and CDR2 sequences are SGHRS and YFSETQ. The CDR3: CASSWDSPYTDTQYF. DNA for the CDR3: TGCGCCAGCAGCTGGGACAGTCCGTACACAGATACGCAGTATTTT.

The V and J genes are TRBV6-6 and TRBJ1-6; 7 bases are a match to TRBD1. Germline assignment: CDR1 MNHNY and CDR2 SVGAGI (reference sequence). The CDR3 loop spans 15 amino acids. The V segment lost 4 bases and the J segment 10 bases; nucleotides outside the gene matches: 10. DNA for the CDR3: TGTGCCAGCAGTTCCCCGACAGGGATGGGATCACCCCTCCACTTT. It is translated as CASSSPTGMGSPLHF.

This clone was counted once. The chain couples TRBV30 to TRBJ1-1, with D perhaps TRBD1 (5 bases). This CDR3 contains 14 residues. Germline lookup yields CDR1 GTSNPN and CDR2 SVGIG (reference sequence). V was clipped by 3 bases and J by 0 bases, with 11 bases between them. The CDR3 nucleotides read TGTGCCTGGAGATGGGGGGGGATGAACACTGAAGCTTTCTTT. Translating it yields CAWRWGGMNTEAFF. Supplemented by reference TRBV30 and TRBJ1-1, the full variable domain reads SQTIHQWPATLVQPVGSPLSLECTVEGTSNPNLYWYRQAAGRGLQLLFYSVGIGQISSEVPQNLSASRPQDRQFILSSKKLLLSDSGFYLCAWRWGGMNTEAFFGQGTRLTVV.

The chain has TRBV19 and TRBJ1-6; D may be TRBD1 (6 bases). Germline V lookup: CDR1 LNHDA, CDR2 SQIVND (reference sequence). Trimming left V 4 bases short and J 10 bases short, with 17 bases between. CDR3 length equals 15 residues. The CDR3 loop reads CASSTQTGASSPLHF. The CDR3, as DNA: TGTGCCAGTAGTACACAGACAGGAGCCTCCTCACCCCTCCACTTT.

The V call is TRBV30, the J call TRBJ2-3; 12 bases are a match to TRBD1. The V and J ends lost 2 bases and 3 bases, in that order; junction bases with no gene match: 6. The CDR3 spans 16 residues. The germline gives CDR1 GTSNPN, CDR2 SVGIG (reference sequence). The CDR3 loop is CAWSLGTGGATDTQYF. The CDR3 DNA is TGTGCCTGGAGTCTAGGGACAGGGGGCGCGACAGATACGCAGTATTTT. The variable domain in full, with the rest retrieved from reference TRBV30 and TRBJ2-3, is SQTIHQWPATLVQPVGSPLSLECTVEGTSNPNLYWYRQAAGRGLQLLFYSVGIGQISSEVPQNLSASRPQDRQFILSSKKLLLSDSGFYLCAWSLGTGGATDTQYFGPGTRLTVL.

The gene calls are TRBV27 and TRBJ1-2, with D possibly matching TRBD1 (6 bases). CDR1 is MNHEY, CDR2 SMNVEV, per germline (reference sequence). Trimming pared 2 bases from V and 0 bases from J, leaving 19 bases between. This CDR3 has 18 amino acids. This CDR3 reads CASSLRQGTLNPNYGYTF. In DNA, the CDR3 is TGTGCCAGCAGTTTACGGCAGGGGACACTCAACCCTAACTATGGCTACACCTTC.

The chain carries TRBV19 and TRBJ1-4; TRBD1 matches 8 bases. Germline V gene lookup returns CDR1 LNHDA and CDR2 SQIVND (reference sequence). CDR3 length equals 15 residues. Germline trimming cut 4 bases from V and 12 bases from J; bases unmatched to any gene: 13. DNA of the CDR3: TGTGCCAGTAGTAATTCGGGCAGGGGGCGCGGGGAACTGTTTTTT. The encoded protein is CASSNSGRGRGELFF.